What follows are 27 T cell receptor beta chains derived from one specimen sequenced in a study of T cells in Graves' hyperthyroidism and ophthalmopathy. Amplification of TCR beta CDR3 regions was performed using RNA transcripts as template. First-round RT-PCR targeting the TCR CDR3 was performed with the HTBI primer set. TCRdb re-derived calls from the multiplex PCR reads in MiXCR, one entry per CDR3 protein. Of under 400,000 distinct CDR3 sequences detected, 15% to 18% appear once; the ten largest clones hold around 30%. Sequencing input: blood. Source of these receptors: a woman aged 18-35 years with Graves' hyperthyroidism that later progressed to Graves' ophthalmopathy.

V usage is TRBV7-9 and J usage is TRBJ1-4; no reliable D call. The length of the CDR3 is 15 residues. CDR1 and CDR2 from the germline V gene are SEHNR and FQNEAQ (reference sequence). V was shortened by 0 bases and J by 8 bases, with 13 bases between the two germline ends. CDR3 protein: CASSLARRMGEKLFF. In DNA form, the CDR3 reads TGTGCCAGCAGCTTAGCGAGAAGGATGGGGGAAAAACTGTTTTTT.

Written as DNA, the CDR3 is TGCGCCAGCAGCCAAGTTGTGGGACAGGTTAGCAATCAGCCCCAGCATTTT. Protein product: CASSQVVGQVSNQPQHF. The chain uses TRBV4-1 and TRBJ1-5; 8 nucleotides line up with TRBD1. The germline gives CDR1 MGHRA, CDR2 YSYEKL. The CDR3 is 17 residues long. The V and J ends lost 1 base and 0 bases, in that order; junction bases with no gene match: 5.

This clonotype appeared many times. This chain uses TRBV2 with TRBJ2-1, with 10 bases aligning to TRBD2. V dropped 2 bases and J dropped 8; count of bases not matched to a gene: 21. This CDR3 has 20 amino acids. CDR1 is SNHLY, CDR2 FYNNEI, per germline. The CDR3 protein is CASSEFWASGSIWAPDEQFF. The DNA for the CDR3 is TGTGCCAGCAGTGAATTTTGGGCTAGCGGGAGTATTTGGGCGCCCGATGAGCAGTTCTTC.

This clonotype was detected a few times. The V call is TRBV6-1, the J call TRBJ2-1; D is unclear. The V end was cut by 8 bases, the J end by 8 bases, with 10 bases between. Per germline, CDR1 MNHNS and CDR2 SASEGT. The CDR3 spans 11 residues. The CDR3, as DNA: TGTGCCAGCGATGGTAGCCATGAGCAGTTCTTC. Translating gives CASDGSHEQFF.

This clonotype occurred many times. The rearrangement joins TRBV20-1 to TRBJ2-1, with 12 positions matching TRBD2. CDR3 size: 14 residues. CDR1 is DFQATT and CDR2 is SNEGSKA in the germline V gene (reference sequence). V dropped 6 bases and J dropped 6; count of bases not matched to a gene: 6. In nucleotides, the CDR3 is TGCAGTGCACAGGGACTAGCGGGTCTCAATGAGCAGTTCTTC. This translates into CSAQGLAGLNEQFF.

This clonotype was seen just once. The rearrangement links TRBV28 to TRBJ2-1; D is unresolved. Per the germline V gene, CDR1 is MDHEN and CDR2 is SYDVKM. This CDR3 spans 16 amino acids. The V end was cut by 4 bases, the J end by 5 bases, with 18 bases between. CDR3 in amino acids: CASSYLARTPDNEQFF. Here the CDR3 DNA reads TGTGCCAGCAGTTACCTCGCCCGGACCCCTGACAATGAGCAGTTCTTC.

This clonotype came up once. The V gene is TRBV19, the J gene TRBJ2-3; 12 bases fit TRBD2. Trimming at V came to 10 bases and at J to 4 bases, leaving 6 bases not matched to a gene. Germline loops: CDR1 LNHDA, CDR2 SQIVND (reference sequence). There are 14 residues in the CDR3. In nucleotides, the CDR3 is TGTGCCAACTCTAGCGGGAGGGCCCCAGATACGCAGTATTTT. Translation gives CANSSGRAPDTQYF.

The V and J genes are TRBV18 and TRBJ2-1; 8 bases match TRBD1. Germline V gene data show CDR1 as KGHSH and CDR2 as LQKENI. The CDR3 totals 14 residues. The J segment lost 3 bases and the V segment lost 6 bases, leaving 4 bases of the junction unmatched. The CDR3 DNA reads TGTGCCAGCTCCGGGACAGGACACTACAATGAGCAGTTCTTC. Its translation: CASSGTGHYNEQFF.

This clonotype has more than one count but fewer than ten. The chain links TRBV20-1 to TRBJ2-7; 14 nucleotides line up with TRBD2. Germline V gene data show CDR1 as DFQATT and CDR2 as SNEGSKA (reference sequence). The CDR3 runs to 11 residues. Here the CDR3 DNA reads TGCAGGGGACTAGCGGGAGACGAGCAGTACTTC. Protein product: CRGLAGDEQYF.

This clonotype was seen more than once but under ten times. This rearrangement joins TRBV4-1 to TRBJ1-4; TRBD1 matches at 12 bases. Germline CDR1 and CDR2: MGHRA and YSYEKL. The CDR3 contains 15 residues. V lost 1 base to trimming and J lost 7 bases; unmatched junction nucleotides: 1. As DNA, the CDR3 is TGCGCCAGCAGCCAAGGGGACAGGGGGCGTGAAAAACTGTTTTTT. This encodes CASSQGDRGREKLFF.

This clonotype occurred many times. The chain carries TRBV2 and TRBJ1-2; D gene unclear. The germline gives CDR1 SNHLY, CDR2 FYNNEI. This CDR3 has 11 residues. Trimming removed 6 bases at V and 2 bases at J, with 4 bases between. CDR3: CASRENYGYTF. The CDR3 DNA sequence: TGTGCCAGCAGGGAGAACTATGGCTACACCTTC.

This clonotype appeared many times. The chain carries TRBV6-1 and TRBJ2-7, with D possibly called TRBD1 or TRBD2 (5 bases each). Germline V CDR1 and CDR2: MNHNS, SASEGT. This CDR3 has 16 residues. Trimming pared 6 bases from V and 9 bases from J, leaving 27 bases between. CDR3 amino acids: CASSSQNPGRAQGQYF. As DNA, the CDR3 is TGTGCCAGCAGCTCACAAAACCCGGGACGGGCCCAAGGGCAGTACTTC.

The table lists this clonotype with a few counts. A clone one base away is much larger, so this may be a read error. The rearrangement joins TRBV2 to TRBJ1-4, with D perhaps TRBD1 (5 bases). Trimming took off 5 bases at V and 10 bases at J, with 20 bases between the two ends. The CDR3 runs 15 residues. Germline V gene data show CDR1 as SNHLY and CDR2 as FYNNEI. The CDR3 coding sequence is TGTGCCAGCAGTACTACCCGGGGCGGTCCAGGAAAACTGTTTTTT. It specifies CASSTTRGGPGKLFF.

This clonotype has just a few counts. The chain combines TRBV4-1 with TRBJ2-1; D gene ambiguous. The CDR3 loop spans 14 amino acids. From germline, CDR1 is MGHRA and CDR2 YSYEKL. Trimming pared 0 bases from V and 7 bases from J, leaving 10 bases between. The CDR3 region has the DNA TGCGCCAGCAGCCAAGACCTTTTTAGAAATGAGCAGTTCTTC. This encodes CASSQDLFRNEQFF.

This clonotype has at least ten counts. This chain joins TRBV27 and TRBJ2-1; 9 bases map to TRBD2. Losses at the gene ends were 2 bases for V and 5 bases for J; bases not matched to a gene: 7. Germline CDR1 MNHEY, CDR2 SMNVEV (reference sequence). This CDR3 is 16 amino acids long. In nucleotides, the CDR3 is TGTGCCAGCAGTTTAATCCTAGCGGGAAGGGACAATGAGCAGTTCTTC. Amino acids: CASSLILAGRDNEQFF.

The rearrangement uses TRBV9 and TRBJ2-3, with TRBD2 as a possible D gene (6 bases). Germline V gene sequence: CDR1 SGDLS, CDR2 YYNGEE. This CDR3 region has 15 residues. Trimming pared 3 bases from V and 2 bases from J, leaving 13 bases between. The CDR3 sequence is CASSASGTDTDTQYF. Here the CDR3 DNA reads TGTGCCAGCAGCGCCTCCGGGACTGACACAGATACGCAGTATTTT.

This clonotype appeared a few times. V gene TRBV14 combines with J gene TRBJ2-1; D may be TRBD1 (6 bases). The length of the CDR3 is 16 residues. The germline V gene has CDR1 SGHDN and CDR2 FVKESK. V gave up 1 base and J gave up 8 bases, with 18 bases separating them. CDR3: CASSQGFWVAGDEQFF. The DNA of the CDR3 is TGTGCCAGCAGCCAAGGCTTCTGGGTGGCAGGGGATGAGCAGTTCTTC.

The chain is built from TRBV3-1 and TRBJ2-1; a weak D match, TRBD2 (6 bases). This CDR3 has 14 amino acids. V lost 1 base and J 6 bases, leaving 10 bases between the germline ends. The germline V gene encodes CDR1 LGHDT and CDR2 YNNKEL (reference sequence). The CDR3 region has the DNA TGTGCCAGCAGCCAAGCGGCGGGGCGCAATGAGCAGTTCTTC. It translates to CASSQAAGRNEQFF.

Many counts were recorded for this clonotype. The chain links TRBV28 to TRBJ2-5, with 8 nucleotides matching TRBD2. Germline CDR1 is MDHEN and CDR2 is SYDVKM. The CDR3 extends over 17 amino acids. With 0 bases clipped from V and 5 bases from J, the junction kept 11 bases outside the gene matches. The CDR3 protein is CASSLWASGSARETQYF. The CDR3 DNA follows: TGTGCCAGCAGTTTATGGGCCAGCGGGAGTGCACGGGAGACCCAGTACTTC. Looking up the rest from reference TRBV28 and TRBJ2-5 gives the full variable domain: DVKVTQSSRYLVKRTGEKVFLECVQDMDHENMFWYRQDPGLGLRLIYFSYDVKMKEKGDIPEGYSVSREKKERFSLILESASTNQTSMYLCASSLWASGSARETQYFGPGTRLLVL.

The chain is built from TRBV6-1 and TRBJ1-5, with 9 bases fitting TRBD1. The CDR3 length is 14 residues. Germline V lookup: CDR1 MNHNS, CDR2 SASEGT. Germline trimming cut 6 bases from V and 6 bases from J; bases unmatched to any gene: 6. The chain's CDR3 is CASSRGQGIQPQHF. The CDR3 nucleotides read TGTGCCAGCAGCCGAGGACAGGGGATTCAGCCCCAGCATTTT.

This chain joins TRBV5-4 and TRBJ2-1, with 7 positions matching TRBD2. The length of the CDR3 is 15 residues. The junction had 9 bases not matched to a gene; V was cut back by 0 bases and J by 9 bases. Germline loops: CDR1 SGHNT, CDR2 YYREEE (reference sequence). CDR3 DNA: TGTGCCAGCAGCTTGGGACTAGCACAAGGAGGTGAGCAGTTCTTC. It specifies CASSLGLAQGGEQFF.

This chain links TRBV9 with TRBJ2-7; 9 bases align to TRBD2. The germline V gene has CDR1 SGDLS and CDR2 YYNGEE. This CDR3 has 16 amino acids. V was pared by 0 bases and J by 2 bases, with 6 bases of the junction left unmatched. CDR3 protein: CASSVEASGAPYEQYF. The CDR3 DNA reads as TGTGCCAGCAGCGTAGAGGCTAGCGGGGCTCCCTACGAGCAGTACTTC.

Many counts were recorded for this clonotype. This chain links TRBV6-5 with TRBJ2-5, with no clear D. From germline, CDR1 is MNHEY and CDR2 SVGAGI. The CDR3 length is 13 residues. Trimming shortened V by 5 bases and J by 3 bases, and 10 bases separated the two germline ends. The DNA for the CDR3 is TGTGCCAGCAGTGGTCGGGCCAAAGAGACCCAGTACTTC. Translated, it gives CASSGRAKETQYF.

This clonotype was seen repeatedly, ten times or more. The chain carries TRBV5-1 and TRBJ1-1, with D tentatively TRBD1 (5 bases). The CDR3 is made up of 15 amino acids. From germline, CDR1 is SGHRS and CDR2 YFSETQ. V shed 1 base and J shed 1 base, with 11 bases lying between them. The CDR3 sequence: CASSLTGRTNTEAFF. In DNA, the CDR3 is TGCGCCAGCAGCTTGACGGGACGCACGAACACTGAAGCTTTCTTT.

Comment on this clonotype: A read error may be the cause here, since a much bigger clone is one base away. Because the CDR3's place on the DNA is in doubt, the DNA is left out and the CDR3 is given as listed by TCRdb. CDR3 residues: CASSLFLSSYEQYF. The rearrangement links TRBV7-8 to TRBJ2-7; TRBD1 reflects the table's D call only, with no check against the DNA. The CDR3 is made up of 14 amino acids, end residues included. Germline V CDR1 and CDR2: SGHVS, FQNEAQ.

This clonotype was detected a few times. The chain links TRBV30 to TRBJ1-6; tentatively, D is TRBD1 (6 bases). This CDR3 spans 13 amino acids. The V gene's germline CDR1 is GTSNPN and CDR2 SVGIG (reference sequence). V shed 0 bases and J shed 7 bases, with 7 bases lying between them. CDR3 in DNA: TGTGCCTGGAGTGTCACAGGGAATTCACCCCTCCACTTT. Translation: CAWSVTGNSPLHF.

In its sample, this clonotype was seen many times. The chain recombines TRBV30 with TRBJ2-1; D is unresolved. The germline V and J ends were trimmed by 0 bases and 4 bases, with 10 bases remaining between them. There are 14 residues in the CDR3. Germline CDR1 is GTSNPN and CDR2 is SVGIG (reference sequence). The CDR3 coding sequence is TGTGCCTGGAGTGTAGGTGACGGATACAATGAGCAGTTCTTC. Its translation: CAWSVGDGYNEQFF. Based on the CDR3 plus reference TRBV30 and TRBJ2-1, the full variable domain is SQTIHQWPATLVQPVGSPLSLECTVEGTSNPNLYWYRQAAGRGLQLLFYSVGIGQISSEVPQNLSASRPQDRQFILSSKKLLLSDSGFYLCAWSVGDGYNEQFFGPGTRLTVL.